The 20 T cell receptor beta chains below come from one sample, sequenced in a study of cytomegalovirus exposure and HLA in healthy donors. With 60 Vbeta and 13 Jbeta primers, the PCR was carried out. Using immunoSEQ multiplex PCR, the repertoire was profiled, and TCRdb retains in-frame clones only, with some absent. The data contain fewer than 200,000 clones, roughly two thirds of them singletons. The sequenced material came from PBMCs. All receptors come from a woman aged 25-40 years in good health and CMV-seronegative.

The chain uses TRBV6-5 and TRBJ2-2; D is possibly TRBD1 (6 bases). V gave up 6 bases and J gave up 4 bases, with 9 bases separating them. The CDR3 is 13 residues long. Germline V gives CDR1 MNHEY, CDR2 SVGAGI. In DNA form, the CDR3 reads TGTGCCAGCAGCCGGACAGTCACCGGGGAGCTGTTTTTT. Translation: CASSRTVTGELFF.

Comment on this clone: Distinct nucleotide sequences in the sample also encode this CDR3. The chain uses TRBV29-1 and TRBJ2-5; TRBD1 agrees at 8 bases. CDR3 length: 17 amino acids. The germline V gene encodes CDR1 SQVTM and CDR2 ANQGSEA. J was trimmed by 0 bases and V by 1 base; bases with no gene match: 10. The CDR3: CSVEGLGQGRNQETQYF. As DNA, the CDR3 is TGCAGCGTTGAAGGCCTAGGACAGGGCCGAAACCAAGAGACCCAGTACTTC.

V and J are TRBV12-2 and TRBJ2-7; TRBD1 reflects the table's D call only, with no check against the DNA. TRBV12-2 constitutes a pseudogene. CDR3 size: 16 residues. CDR3 region: CASRPPGGQGSYEQYF. CDR3 nucleotide sequence: TGTGCAAGTCGACCCCCCGGAGGACAGGGGTCCTACGAGCAGTACTTC.

The chain joins TRBV7-8 to TRBJ1-1; no clear D gene. The CDR3 extends over 14 amino acids. Germline CDR1 and CDR2: SGHVS and FQNEAQ. V dropped 1 base and J dropped 7 bases, with 13 bases sitting between them. The CDR3 loop reads CASSLGSVGGEAFF. DNA of the CDR3: TGTGCCAGCAGCTTAGGGTCCGTGGGAGGTGAAGCTTTCTTT.

The chain uses TRBV5-1 and TRBJ2-2; TRBD2 matches at 8 bases. This CDR3 is 14 amino acids long. Looked up from germline, CDR1 is SGHRS and CDR2 is YFSETQ. The junction had 4 bases not matched to a gene; V was cut back by 4 bases and J by 5 bases. CDR3 loop: CASSPASGTGELFF. CDR3 DNA sequence: TGCGCCAGCAGCCCGGCTAGCGGGACCGGGGAGCTGTTTTTT. The full variable domain, rest sourced from reference TRBV5-1 and TRBJ2-2, is KAGVTQTPRYLIKTRGQQVTLSCSPISGHRSVSWYQQTPGQGLQFLFEYFSETQRNKGNFPGRFSGRQFSNSRSEMNVSTLELGDSALYLCASSPASGTGELFFGEGSRLTVL.

The chain combines TRBV4-2 with TRBJ1-6; D gene unclear. The CDR3 spans 15 residues. Germline CDR1 reads LGHNA; CDR2 reads YNFKEQ. The V and J ends lost 0 bases and 9 bases respectively, with 12 bases between them. This CDR3 is CASSQDSGGSSPLHF. DNA for the CDR3: TGTGCCAGCAGCCAAGATAGTGGAGGGTCTTCACCCCTCCACTTT.

This rearrangement joins TRBV28 to TRBJ1-4, with D maybe TRBD1 (5 bases). The germline V and J ends were trimmed by 3 bases and 3 bases, with 8 bases remaining between them. Germline lookup yields CDR1 MDHEN and CDR2 SYDVKM. This CDR3 spans 14 amino acids. CDR3 sequence (DNA): TGTGCCAGCAGTTTTTGGGGCTCTAATGAAAAACTGTTTTTT. Its translation: CASSFWGSNEKLFF.

This chain connects TRBV6-1 to TRBJ2-7; a possible D gene is TRBD1 (5 bases). CDR3 size: 14 residues. V lost 6 bases to trimming and J lost 7 bases, with 19 bases between them. The germline gives CDR1 MNHNS, CDR2 SASEGT. CDR3 in amino acids: CASRIGQNLGEQYF. CDR3 nucleotides: TGTGCCAGCAGAATAGGACAAAACCTCGGGGAGCAGTACTTC.

V usage is TRBV25-1 and J usage is TRBJ1-2, with no clear D. CDR1 is MGHDK, CDR2 SYGVNS, per germline. There are 16 residues in the CDR3. V gave up 4 bases and J gave up 7 bases, with 22 bases separating them. CDR3 in amino acids: CASSATLVGSSPGYTF. The CDR3 DNA sequence: TGTGCCAGCAGTGCTACCCTGGTGGGGAGCTCACCTGGCTACACCTTC.

This chain uses TRBV29-1 with TRBJ2-1; 11 nucleotides align to TRBD2. Germline V gene sequence: CDR1 SQVTM, CDR2 ANQGSEA. V gave up 7 bases and J gave up 10 bases; unmatched junction bases: 15. The CDR3 contains 15 residues. The CDR3 sequence is CSGSGTSGPIEEQFF. The CDR3 nucleotides are TGCAGCGGGTCCGGGACTAGCGGCCCTATAGAGGAGCAGTTCTTC.

The chain employs TRBV29-1 and TRBJ1-2; weak D call: TRBD1 (6 bases). V was shortened by 4 bases and J by 4 bases, with 13 bases between the two germline ends. CDR1 and CDR2 from the germline V gene are SQVTM and ANQGSEA. This CDR3 is built from 13 residues. CDR3 loop: CSVVGGAVYGYTF. The CDR3 nucleotides are TGCAGCGTTGTGGGGGGGGCAGTCTATGGCTACACCTTC.

V usage is TRBV30 and J usage is TRBJ1-3, with 8 bases fitting TRBD1. V was clipped by 2 bases and J by 8 bases; unmatched bases: 17. Per germline, CDR1 GTSNPN and CDR2 SVGIG (reference sequence). CDR3 size: 17 residues. The CDR3 bases are TGTGCCTGGAGTCTTAGTCGGACAGGGCTTCCCCCTGACACCATATATTTT. Amino acids: CAWSLSRTGLPPDTIYF.

This clone has only a few counts. The rearrangement uses TRBV2 and TRBJ1-4, with D maybe TRBD1 (6 bases). The CDR3 is 14 amino acids. V was trimmed by 6 bases and J by 7 bases, leaving 15 bases between them. CDR1 is SNHLY and CDR2 is FYNNEI in the germline V gene. The DNA for the CDR3 is TGTGCCAGCAGCGTTGACAGGAGGCGTGAAAAACTGTTTTTT. Translated: CASSVDRRREKLFF.

This clone was seen more than once but under ten times. The rearrangement uses TRBV18 and TRBJ1-5; 7 bases agree with TRBD1. CDR3 size: 12 residues. Germline V gives CDR1 KGHSH, CDR2 LQKENI. The V and J ends lost 5 bases and 5 bases, in that order; junction bases with no gene match: 0. CDR3 protein: CASSDRDQPQHF. The CDR3 DNA reads TGTGCCAGCTCAGACAGGGATCAGCCCCAGCATTTT.

This clone was seen more than once but under ten times. The genes are TRBV28 and TRBJ1-5; D is unclear. The ends were cut back, 8 bases at V and 3 bases at J, with 23 bases in the middle. The CDR3 has 17 residues. CDR1 MDHEN and CDR2 SYDVKM come from the germline V gene. The CDR3 coding sequence is TGTGCCAGCTCCAGGCTCATGCCGGCAGGCATCAATCAGCCCCAGCATTTT. It yields the protein CASSRLMPAGINQPQHF.

CDR3 in amino acids: CASSRTGGNSNQPQHF. The CDR3 DNA reads as TGTGCCAGCAGCCGTACAGGGGGAAATAGCAATCAGCCCCAGCATTTT. V and J are TRBV4-2 and TRBJ1-5; 8 nucleotides align to TRBD1. J gave up 0 bases and V 4 bases, and 5 bases lay outside the gene matches. Germline V gene data show CDR1 as LGHNA and CDR2 as YNFKEQ. The CDR3 extends over 16 amino acids.

V and J are TRBV5-4 and TRBJ2-7; perhaps TRBD1 as D (5 bases). Germline V lookup: CDR1 SGHNT, CDR2 YYREEE (reference sequence). The CDR3 totals 14 residues. With 0 bases removed from V and 0 bases from J, the gap between germline ends came to 7 bases. CDR3 in DNA: TGTGCCAGCAGCTTGGAAGGGGACTCCTACGAGCAGTACTTC. It codes for CASSLEGDSYEQYF.

This rearrangement joins TRBV27 to TRBJ1-2, with a possible D match to TRBD1 (5 bases). Germline values: CDR1 MNHEY, CDR2 SMNVEV (reference sequence). V was pared by 3 bases and J by 8 bases, with 13 bases between. The CDR3 sequence is 13 residues long. The CDR3 sequence: CASSFYQGRGYTF. The CDR3, as DNA: TGTGCCAGCAGTTTTTATCAGGGTCGCGGCTACACCTTC.

A few counts support this clone. This chain connects TRBV9 to TRBJ2-1; 9 positions match TRBD2. The CDR3 length is 15 residues. Germline assignment: CDR1 SGDLS and CDR2 YYNGEE. V lost 0 bases and J lost 7; bases outside the gene matches: 5. The CDR3 region is CASSVALAGLNEQFF. The DNA of the CDR3 is TGTGCCAGCAGCGTAGCGCTAGCGGGGTTGAATGAGCAGTTCTTC.

This clone has a single count. The CDR3 nucleotides are TGTGCCAGCAGCTCAAGACTAGCGGGAGTAGTTATCTTCGATGAGCAGTTCTTC. It codes for CASSSRLAGVVIFDEQFF. The V call is TRBV7-9, the J call TRBJ2-1, with 12 bases that match TRBD2. The germline CDR1 and CDR2 sequences are SEHNR and FQNEAQ (reference sequence). V was pared by 4 bases and J by 8 bases, with 15 bases of the junction left unmatched. CDR3 length: 18 residues.